One sample yielded the 4 T cell receptor beta chains listed below, sequenced in a study of identical twins (dated by TCRdb to the mid-2010s). Library preparation was by 5' RACE. The sequencer was an Illumina HiSeq 2000. The public reads were run again by TCRdb, first through fastp at Q25 and then through MiXCR, and only productive beta chains were kept. For every CDR3 protein sequence, its rows merge into one entry that carries the most common genes and DNA. Counted in this sample were roughly 770,000 distinct CDR3 sequences; 15% to 20% of them appeared once. In total, the top ten clones hold around 13% of the sample. This same sample was also taken into another study, of T cells expressing NK-cell markers.

The sequencing sample was made of PBMCs. The source is a young woman in good health.

This clonotype was found a few times. This rearrangement joins TRBV7-2 to TRBJ2-7, with 11 positions matching TRBD2. V was clipped by 6 bases and J by 2 bases; unmatched bases: 9. This CDR3 comprises 16 residues. The germline V gene has CDR1 SGHTA and CDR2 FQGNSA. In DNA form, the CDR3 reads TGTGCCAGCAGAAAACAACCGACTAGCGGGACCTACGAGCAGTACTTC. This sequence encodes CASRKQPTSGTYEQYF.

This clonotype was counted only a few times. The chain couples TRBV7-2 to TRBJ1-5; tentative D call: TRBD1 (6 bases). With 2 bases removed from V and 3 bases from J, the gap between germline ends came to 11 bases. Germline CDR1 is SGHTA and CDR2 is FQGNSA. This CDR3 comprises 15 residues. The CDR3 is CASSLTRQVNQPQHF. In DNA form, the CDR3 reads TGTGCCAGCAGCTTAACGCGACAGGTCAATCAGCCCCAGCATTTT.

The chain couples TRBV27 to TRBJ1-1, with TRBD1 as a possible D gene (6 bases). CDR1 and CDR2 from the germline V gene are MNHEY and SMNVEV (reference sequence). Trimming cost V 11 bases and J 3 bases, with 19 bases left between them. This CDR3 spans 14 amino acids. The CDR3 DNA is TGTGCCGCCAGATGGGGGGCGGGAGACACTGAAGCTTTCTTT. This translates into CAARWGAGDTEAFF.

The chain carries TRBV19 and TRBJ1-5; no reliable D call. V was shortened by 6 bases and J by 7 bases, with 16 bases between the two germline ends. This CDR3 contains 14 residues. The V gene's germline CDR1 is LNHDA and CDR2 SQIVND (reference sequence). CDR3 coding DNA: TGTGCCAGTAGGGGATGGAATCTGGGACAGCCCCAGCATTTT. It encodes CASRGWNLGQPQHF.